This TCR beta chain stems from a study of shared clonotypes between healthy human individuals. Study-wide background: Researchers assigned three CD4 naive, three CD4 memory, two CD8 naive and one CD8 memory plate to each donor.

TCRdb's table, derived via immunoSEQ multiplex PCR, lists solely in-frame clones and lacks some. The sample lists hundreds of thousands of clones, approximately 79% occurring once. Germline V lookup: CDR1 SGHRS, CDR2 YFSETQ. This CDR3 has 14 residues. With 5 bases removed from V and 7 bases from J, the gap between germline ends came to 19 bases. The sample comprised memory CD4+ T cells sorted from blood. Subset denoted: CD45RA-negative fraction. This TCR was sampled from a young woman in good health. The J gene is TRBJ2-7, the V gene TRBV5-1; D call uncertain. CDR3 sequence reads: CASRTGPSAQEQYF. The CDR3 DNA reads as TGCGCCAGCAGAACCGGGCCTTCGGCTCAGGAGCAGTACTTC. Full variable domain (outside the CDR3, taken from reference TRBV5-1 and TRBJ2-7): KAGVTQTPRYLIKTRGQQVTLSCSPISGHRSVSWYQQTPGQGLQFLFEYFSETQRNKGNFPGRFSGRQFSNSRSEMNVSTLELGDSALYLCASRTGPSAQEQYFGPGTRLTVT.